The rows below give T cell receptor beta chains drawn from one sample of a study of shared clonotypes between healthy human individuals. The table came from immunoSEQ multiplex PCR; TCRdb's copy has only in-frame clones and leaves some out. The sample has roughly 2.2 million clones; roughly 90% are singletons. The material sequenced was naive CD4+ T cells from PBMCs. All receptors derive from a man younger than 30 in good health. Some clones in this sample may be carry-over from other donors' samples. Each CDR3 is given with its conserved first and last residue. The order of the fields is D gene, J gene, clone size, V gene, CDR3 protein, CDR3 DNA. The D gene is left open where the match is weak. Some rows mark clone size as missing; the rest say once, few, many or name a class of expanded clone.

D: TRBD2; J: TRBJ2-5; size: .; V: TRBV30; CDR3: CAWTRGLAGDRQETQYF; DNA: TGTGCCTGGACTAGAGGACTAGCGGGAGATAGGCAAGAGACCCAGTACTTC
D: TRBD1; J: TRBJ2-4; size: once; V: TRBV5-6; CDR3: CASSSTGVAKNIQYF; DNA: TGTGCCAGCAGCTCGACAGGGGTAGCCAAAAACATTCAGTACTTC
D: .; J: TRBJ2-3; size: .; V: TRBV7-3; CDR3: CASSLMGQFTDTQYF; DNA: TGTGCCAGCAGCTTAATGGGGCAATTCACAGATACGCAGTATTTT
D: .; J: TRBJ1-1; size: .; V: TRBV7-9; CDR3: CASSLEAGMAFF; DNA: TGTGCCAGCAGCTTAGAAGCAGGGATGGCTTTCTTT
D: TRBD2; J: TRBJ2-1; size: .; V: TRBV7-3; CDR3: CASSLAGVASYNEQFF; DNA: TGTGCCAGCAGCTTGGCGGGGGTCGCATCCTACAATGAGCAGTTCTTC
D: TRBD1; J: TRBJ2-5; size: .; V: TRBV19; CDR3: CATTGQGQETQYF; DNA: TGTGCCACCACGGGACAGGGCCAAGAGACCCAGTACTTC
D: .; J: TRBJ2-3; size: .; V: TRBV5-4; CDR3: CASSPGPTDTQYF; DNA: TGTGCCAGCAGTCCAGGACCAACAGATACGCAGTATTTT
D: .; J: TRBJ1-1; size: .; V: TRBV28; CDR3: CASRLGGGRGLNTEAFF; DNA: TGTGCCAGCAGGTTGGGCGGCGGACGGGGGTTGAACACTGAAGCTTTCTTT
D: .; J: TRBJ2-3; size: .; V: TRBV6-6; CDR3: CASKGSFPSTDTQYF; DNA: TGTGCCAGCAAGGGATCATTCCCTAGCACAGATACGCAGTATTTT
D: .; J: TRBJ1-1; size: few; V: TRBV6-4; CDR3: CASSLSFMNTEAFF; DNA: TGTGCCAGCAGTTTGTCGTTCATGAACACTGAAGCTTTCTTT
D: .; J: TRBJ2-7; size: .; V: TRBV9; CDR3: CASSVSGENEQYF; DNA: TGTGCCAGCAGCGTTTCAGGTGAGAACGAGCAGTACTTC
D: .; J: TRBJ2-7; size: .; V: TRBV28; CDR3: CASSSPSPYEQYF; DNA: TGTGCCAGCAGTTCTCCGTCACCCTACGAGCAGTACTTC
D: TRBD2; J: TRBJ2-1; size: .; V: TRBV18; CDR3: CASPPKGTSGASYNEQFF; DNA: TGTGCCAGCCCACCCAAGGGGACTAGCGGGGCCTCCTACAATGAGCAGTTCTTC
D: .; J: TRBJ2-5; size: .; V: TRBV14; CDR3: CASSRIQETQYF; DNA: TGTGCCAGCAGCCGGATCCAAGAGACCCAGTACTTC
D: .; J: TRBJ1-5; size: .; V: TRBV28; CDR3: CASSFLGVGGSNQPQHF; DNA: TGTGCCAGCAGTTTTTTAGGTGTCGGGGGCAGCAATCAGCCCCAGCATTTT
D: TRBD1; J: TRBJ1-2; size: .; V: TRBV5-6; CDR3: CASSLGTGALRHTF; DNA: TGTGCCAGCAGCCTCGGGACAGGGGCCCTCCGCCACACCTTC
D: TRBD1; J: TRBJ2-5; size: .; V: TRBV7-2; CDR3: CASSLADRGETQYF; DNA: TGTGCCAGCAGCTTAGCGGACAGGGGGGAGACCCAGTACTTC
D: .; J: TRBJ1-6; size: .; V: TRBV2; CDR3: CAGGAAYNSPLHF; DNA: TGTGCCGGCGGGGCGGCCTATAATTCACCCCTCCACTTT
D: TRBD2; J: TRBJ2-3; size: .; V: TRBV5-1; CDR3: CASATSGAGTDTQYF; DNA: TGCGCCAGCGCTACTAGCGGGGCAGGCACAGATACGCAGTATTTT
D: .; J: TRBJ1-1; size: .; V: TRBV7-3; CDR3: CASSSTAQGNTEAFF; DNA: TGTGCCAGCAGCTCCACCGCACAGGGGAACACTGAAGCTTTCTTT
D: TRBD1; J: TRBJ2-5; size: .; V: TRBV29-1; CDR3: CSVERQGASETQYF; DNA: TGCAGCGTTGAAAGGCAGGGGGCGTCAGAGACCCAGTACTTC
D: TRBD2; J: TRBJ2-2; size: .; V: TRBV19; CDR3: CASSMFYGSGGTDAGELFF; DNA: TGTGCCAGTAGTATGTTTTACGGGAGCGGGGGAACGGACGCCGGGGAGCTGTTTTTT
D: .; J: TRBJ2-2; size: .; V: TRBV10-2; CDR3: CASTSSWTGELFF; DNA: TGCGCCAGCACTAGCAGCTGGACCGGGGAGCTGTTTTTT
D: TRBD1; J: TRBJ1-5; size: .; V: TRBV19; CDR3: CASSIATGGWQPQHF; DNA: TGTGCCAGTAGTATAGCTACAGGGGGCTGGCAGCCCCAGCATTTT
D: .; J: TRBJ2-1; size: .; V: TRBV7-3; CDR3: CASSNIATLGNEQFF; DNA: TGTGCCAGCAGTAACATAGCCACACTTGGGAATGAGCAGTTCTTC
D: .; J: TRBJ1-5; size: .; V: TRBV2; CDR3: CASSEVFDQPQHF; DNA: TGTGCCAGCAGTGAAGTTTTCGATCAGCCCCAGCATTTT
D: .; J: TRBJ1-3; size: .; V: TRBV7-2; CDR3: CASSLQGNSGNTIYF; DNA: TGTGCCAGCAGCCTACAGGGAAACTCTGGAAACACCATATATTTT
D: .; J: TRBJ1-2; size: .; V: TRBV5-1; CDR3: CASSLENRVDYGYTF; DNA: TGCGCCAGCAGCTTGGAAAACAGGGTAGACTATGGCTACACCTTC
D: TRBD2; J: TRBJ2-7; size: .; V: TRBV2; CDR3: CASGASGRGYEQYF; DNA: TGTGCCAGCGGGGCTAGCGGGAGAGGGTACGAGCAGTACTTC
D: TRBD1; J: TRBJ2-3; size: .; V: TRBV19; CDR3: CASRPGTGSTDTQYF; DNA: TGTGCCAGTAGACCCGGGACAGGGAGCACAGATACGCAGTATTTT
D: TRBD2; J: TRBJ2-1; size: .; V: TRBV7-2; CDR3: CASSLARTSGNEQFF; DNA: TGTGCCAGCAGCTTAGCGAGAACTAGCGGCAATGAGCAGTTCTTC
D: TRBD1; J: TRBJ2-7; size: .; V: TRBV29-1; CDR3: CSVGPRQGAYEQYF; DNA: TGCAGCGTTGGTCCGAGACAGGGGGCTTACGAGCAGTACTTC
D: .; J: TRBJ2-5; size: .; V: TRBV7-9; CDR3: CASSTRQTQETQYF; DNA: TGTGCCAGCAGCACGCGACAGACCCAAGAGACCCAGTACTTC
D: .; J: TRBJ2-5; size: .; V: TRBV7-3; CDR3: CASSATRAVKETQYF; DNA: TGTGCCAGCAGCGCAACCAGGGCAGTGAAAGAGACCCAGTACTTC
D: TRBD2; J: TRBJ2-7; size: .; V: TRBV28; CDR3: CASRGQNSGSYYEQYF; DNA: TGTGCCAGCAGGGGCCAAAATAGCGGGAGCTACTACGAGCAGTACTTC
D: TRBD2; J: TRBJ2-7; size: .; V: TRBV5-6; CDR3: CASSLVPSGSYEQYF; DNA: TGTGCCAGCAGCTTGGTCCCTAGCGGCTCCTACGAGCAGTACTTC
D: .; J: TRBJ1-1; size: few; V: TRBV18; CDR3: CASSPIAGDTEAFF; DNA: TGTGCCAGCTCACCGATAGCAGGGGATACTGAAGCTTTCTTT
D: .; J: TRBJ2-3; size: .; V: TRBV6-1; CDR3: CASSDPEGETDTQYF; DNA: TGTGCCAGCAGTGACCCGGAGGGAGAGACAGATACGCAGTATTTT
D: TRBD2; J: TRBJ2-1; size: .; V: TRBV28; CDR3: CASSPGGGANEQFF; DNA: TGTGCCAGCAGTCCGGGAGGGGGGGCTAATGAGCAGTTCTTC
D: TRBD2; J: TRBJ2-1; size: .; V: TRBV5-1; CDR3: CASSSSGTSDNEQFF; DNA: TGCGCCAGCAGCTCGTCCGGGACTAGCGACAATGAGCAGTTCTTC
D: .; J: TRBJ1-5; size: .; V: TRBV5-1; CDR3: CASSLGVGNQPQHF; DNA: TGCGCCAGCAGCCTAGGGGTGGGCAATCAGCCCCAGCATTTT
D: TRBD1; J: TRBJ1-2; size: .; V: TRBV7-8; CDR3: CASSLEGTANGYTF; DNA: TGTGCCAGCAGCTTAGAAGGGACAGCGAATGGCTACACCTTC
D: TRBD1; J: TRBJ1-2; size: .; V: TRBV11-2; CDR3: CASRYSFGTGANGYTF; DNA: TGTGCCAGCAGATATAGCTTCGGGACAGGGGCCAACGGCTACACCTTC
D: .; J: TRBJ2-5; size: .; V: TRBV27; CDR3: CASSSGGLETQYF; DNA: TGTGCCAGCAGTTCCGGGGGTCTAGAGACCCAGTACTTC
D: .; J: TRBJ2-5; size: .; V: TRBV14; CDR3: CASSHYSGEQETQYF; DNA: TGTGCCAGCAGCCATTACTCGGGAGAACAAGAGACCCAGTACTTC
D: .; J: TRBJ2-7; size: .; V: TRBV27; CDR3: CASSLPGSYEQYF; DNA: TGTGCCAGCAGTTTACCGGGGTCCTACGAGCAGTACTTC
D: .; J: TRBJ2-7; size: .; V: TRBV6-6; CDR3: CASRYHGAARPDEQYF; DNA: TGTGCCAGCAGATATCACGGGGCGGCGAGGCCAGACGAGCAGTACTTC
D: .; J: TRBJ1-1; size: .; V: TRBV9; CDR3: CASSAIGGLTEAFF; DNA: TGTGCCAGCAGCGCCATCGGGGGTCTCACTGAAGCTTTCTTT
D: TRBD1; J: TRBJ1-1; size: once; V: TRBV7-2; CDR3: CASTLSPGTASTEAFF; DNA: TGTGCCAGCACACTCAGCCCGGGGACAGCGAGCACTGAAGCTTTCTTT
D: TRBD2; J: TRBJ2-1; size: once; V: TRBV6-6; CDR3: CASSSLAGRYNEQFF; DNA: TGTGCCAGCAGTTCGCTAGCGGGGCGATACAATGAGCAGTTCTTC
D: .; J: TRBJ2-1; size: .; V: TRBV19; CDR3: CASRVLPSYNEQFF; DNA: TGTGCCAGTCGAGTCCTCCCCTCCTACAATGAGCAGTTCTTC
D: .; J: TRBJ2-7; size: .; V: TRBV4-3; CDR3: CASSQALTRDREQYF; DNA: TGCGCCAGCAGCCAAGCCCTCACCCGGGACCGCGAGCAGTACTTC
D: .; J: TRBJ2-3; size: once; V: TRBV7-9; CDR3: CASRKTRTDTDTQYF; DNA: TGTGCCAGCAGGAAAACTAGGACAGACACAGATACGCAGTATTTT